This T cell receptor beta chain emerged from a study of response to subunit inactivated influenza vaccine. General study findings and limits: The study's authors posited that every seasonal influenza vaccination enlists few new T cells.

The germline CDR1 and CDR2 sequences are LGHDT and YNNKEL (reference sequence). The CDR3 sequence is 18 residues long. The ends lost 11 bases at V and 5 bases at J; junction bases unmatched: 20. One entry per CDR3 protein, called by TCRdb with MiXCR from the RT-PCR reads. This sample has around 520,000 distinct CDR3 sequences; about 10% occur once, and the top ten carry more than 8.5%. A word on this clonotype: The antigen is undetermined.

V usage is TRBV3-1 and J usage is TRBJ2-1, with 11 bases matching TRBD2. The sequence came from a man in his fifties who received an inactivated influenza vaccine. Sample: PBMCs from blood, taken on the day of vaccination. CDR3 sequence reads: CACTPGLADTRDNNEQFF. Written as DNA, the CDR3 is TGTGCCTGCACCCCGGGACTAGCGGACACTCGCGACAACAATGAGCAGTTCTTC.